This is a list of T cell receptor beta chains from one sample in a study of PD-1 blockade in mismatch repair-deficient tumors. TCRdb's copy holds only in-frame clones and misses some; the assay was immunoSEQ multiplex PCR. The table has 15,000 to 25,000 clones, over 75% seen once; the top ten hold 1.4%. This material consisted of PBMCs, taken 52 weeks after starting pembrolizumab. Receptors were obtained from an adult with mismatch repair-deficient cancer. The CDR3 runs from the conserved cysteine through the conserved F or W. The D gene is left open where the match is weak. A row's size may be missing; if present it is once, few, many or a size class.

.	TRBV18	.	CASSPPQGSNTEAFF
.	TRBV5-1	.	CASSLGHREIFYEQYF
TRBD2	TRBV11-3	.	CASSPDASGRGNEQFF
TRBD2	TRBV5-1	.	CASSLNPSGSGGPGRTQYF
.	TRBV27	.	CASSLDLYSSYNEQFF
.	TRBV27	.	CASSFVGSYEAFF
.	TRBV2	few	CASRNRADTIYF
.	TRBV9	.	CASSGRVGELFF
TRBD2	TRBV30	.	CAWTHGLAEETQYF
.	TRBV19	.	CASSIMRQDPFSGANVLTF
.	TRBV18	.	CASSFSLTNEKLFF
TRBD1	TRBV5-1	.	CASSLDPGQGLNSPLHF
.	TRBV7-2	.	CASSLSSAQETQYF
.	TRBV11-2	.	CASSLWGLDTDTQYF
TRBD2	TRBV7-2	.	CASSLAGGLVDTQYF
TRBD2	TRBV7-9	.	CASSSARTSGSTSEQYF